This T cell receptor (beta chain) emerged from a study of identical twins. Notes on the study in general: Beta clonotypes that were abundant in cord blood contained fewer insertions, a pattern absent from memory repertoires.

All donors comprised healthy Caucasians. After template switching added a universal primer site, the resulting cDNA carried unique molecular identifiers. TCRdb recomputed calls from the 5' RACE reads with MiXCR, one row per CDR3 protein. The sample holds hundreds of thousands of distinct CDR3 sequences, 20% to 25% seen once. This clonotype has more than one count but fewer than ten. Antigen unknown. An end of the junction does not agree with germline; a read error may underlie this. A further study also used this sample, focusing on yellow fever vaccine responses in identical twins. That source adds: Twins reportedly appeared to share part of their vaccine T cell response while keeping part individual.

The receptor was isolated from a woman younger than 35 in good health. Specimen: CD4+ T cells sorted from blood.

CDR3 bases: TGTGCCAGCAGCGTAACATCGTACAATGAGCAGTTCTTC. Its translation is CASSVTSYNEQFF. The J gene is TRBJ2-1, the V gene TRBV7-3; D unresolved. This CDR3 is 13 amino acids long. The germline V gene has CDR1 SGHTA and CDR2 FQGTGA.